The rows below give T cell receptor beta chains drawn from one sample of a study of blood T cell repertoires in COVID-19. Data came from immunoSEQ multiplex PCR; TCRdb stores just in-frame clones and leaves some out. The table records roughly 250,000 clones, around 90% of them present only once. Sequenced: PBMCs or T cells enriched from blood (not recorded which). The receptors here all came from a woman between 18 and 30 years old who had recovered from COVID-19. Both conserved end residues are part of each CDR3. The order of the fields is D gene, J gene, V gene, clone size, CDR3 protein, CDR3 DNA. D genes are given only for firm matches. Clone sizes are given selectively: once, few, many, or a class where the clone is expanded.

D gene: TRBD1; J gene: TRBJ1-6; V gene: TRBV5-5; clone size: NA; CDR3 protein: CASSPRVRGYNSPLHF; CDR3 DNA: TGTGCCAGCAGCCCAAGAGTCAGGGGGTATAATTCACCCCTCCACTTT
D gene: NA; J gene: TRBJ1-2; V gene: TRBV19; clone size: NA; CDR3 protein: CASSVRRYGYTF; CDR3 DNA: TGTGCCAGTAGCGTGAGGCGCTATGGCTACACCTTC
D gene: TRBD2; J gene: TRBJ2-1; V gene: TRBV5-4; clone size: NA; CDR3 protein: CASSFLAGESYNEQFF; CDR3 DNA: TGTGCCAGCAGCTTTCTAGCGGGGGAATCCTACAATGAGCAGTTCTTC
D gene: NA; J gene: TRBJ1-6; V gene: TRBV6-5; clone size: NA; CDR3 protein: CASRDNPRWSPLHF; CDR3 DNA: TGTGCCAGCAGGGACAACCCCCGGTGGTCACCCCTCCACTTT
D gene: NA; J gene: TRBJ1-4; V gene: TRBV27; clone size: once; CDR3 protein: CASSFYSATNEKLFF; CDR3 DNA: TGTGCCAGCAGTTTCTACAGTGCAACTAATGAAAAACTGTTTTTT
D gene: TRBD1; J gene: TRBJ1-2; V gene: TRBV7-2; clone size: NA; CDR3 protein: CASSYRTGVNYGYTF; CDR3 DNA: TGTGCCAGCAGCTATCGGACAGGAGTTAACTATGGCTACACCTTC
D gene: NA; J gene: TRBJ1-1; V gene: TRBV28; clone size: once; CDR3 protein: CASKASIANTEAFF; CDR3 DNA: TGTGCCAGCAAGGCCTCCATAGCGAACACTGAAGCTTTCTTT
D gene: NA; J gene: TRBJ1-2; V gene: TRBV10-3; clone size: NA; CDR3 protein: CAIARTDYGYTF; CDR3 DNA: TGTGCCATCGCACGGACAGACTATGGCTACACCTTC
D gene: TRBD1; J gene: TRBJ2-3; V gene: TRBV5-4; clone size: NA; CDR3 protein: CASSLGQGNTDTQYF; CDR3 DNA: TGTGCCAGCAGCCTGGGACAGGGTAACACAGATACGCAGTATTTT
D gene: NA; J gene: TRBJ2-1; V gene: TRBV2; clone size: NA; CDR3 protein: CASSEAERVQFF; CDR3 DNA: TGTGCCAGCAGTGAAGCTGAGAGGGTACAGTTCTTC
D gene: TRBD1; J gene: TRBJ1-6; V gene: TRBV19; clone size: once; CDR3 protein: CASGDRDIQPLHF; CDR3 DNA: TGTGCCAGTGGTGACAGGGATATACAGCCCCTCCACTTT
D gene: NA; J gene: TRBJ1-1; V gene: TRBV6-2/TRBV6-3; clone size: NA; CDR3 protein: CASSFRTRTEAFF; CDR3 DNA: TGTGCCAGCAGTTTCCGGACACGCACTGAAGCTTTCTTT
D gene: NA; J gene: TRBJ1-1; V gene: TRBV5-1; clone size: NA; CDR3 protein: CASSLGQSNTEAFF; CDR3 DNA: TGCGCCAGCAGCTTGGGACAGTCGAACACTGAAGCTTTCTTT
D gene: TRBD1; J gene: TRBJ1-5; V gene: TRBV24-1; clone size: NA; CDR3 protein: CATSEGTGGGSQPQHF; CDR3 DNA: TGTGCCACCAGTGAAGGGACAGGGGGCGGGAGTCAGCCCCAGCATTTT
D gene: TRBD2; J gene: TRBJ2-7; V gene: TRBV7-2; clone size: NA; CDR3 protein: CASSPWTSGNEQYF; CDR3 DNA: TGTGCCAGCAGCCCCTGGACTAGCGGTAACGAGCAGTACTTC
D gene: NA; J gene: TRBJ1-1; V gene: TRBV29-1; clone size: NA; CDR3 protein: CSVGPGDTEAFF; CDR3 DNA: TGCAGCGTTGGCCCGGGTGACACTGAAGCTTTCTTT
D gene: NA; J gene: TRBJ1-6; V gene: TRBV28; clone size: NA; CDR3 protein: CASSSNLPLHF; CDR3 DNA: TGTGCCAGCAGTTCTAATTTACCCCTCCACTTT
D gene: NA; J gene: TRBJ1-3; V gene: TRBV4-3; clone size: NA; CDR3 protein: CASSLYAGGGSTIYF; CDR3 DNA: TGCGCCAGCAGCCTTTATGCAGGAGGAGGAAGCACCATATATTTT
D gene: NA; J gene: TRBJ1-1; V gene: TRBV7-3; clone size: NA; CDR3 protein: CASSPSGANTEAFF; CDR3 DNA: TGTGCCAGCAGCCCCAGTGGGGCTAACACTGAAGCTTTCTTT
D gene: NA; J gene: TRBJ1-1; V gene: TRBV4-1; clone size: once; CDR3 protein: CASSHPLGAGEGMNTEAFF; CDR3 DNA: TGCGCCAGCAGCCACCCTTTGGGGGCAGGGGAGGGGATGAACACTGAAGCTTTCTTT
D gene: TRBD1; J gene: TRBJ1-2; V gene: TRBV6-6; clone size: NA; CDR3 protein: CASSRGTVGYGYTF; CDR3 DNA: TGTGCCAGCAGTCGAGGGACAGTAGGCTATGGCTACACCTTC
D gene: NA; J gene: TRBJ1-5; V gene: TRBV28; clone size: NA; CDR3 protein: CASMEGGDQPQHF; CDR3 DNA: TGTGCCAGCATGGAGGGGGGGGATCAGCCCCAGCATTTT
D gene: NA; J gene: TRBJ2-5; V gene: TRBV7-8; clone size: NA; CDR3 protein: CASSHRETQYF; CDR3 DNA: TGTGCCAGCAGCCACAGAGAGACCCAGTACTTC
D gene: NA; J gene: TRBJ1-2; V gene: TRBV3-1/TRBV3-2; clone size: NA; CDR3 protein: CASSHRGNYGYTF; CDR3 DNA: TGTGCCAGCAGCCACAGGGGAAACTATGGCTACACCTTC
D gene: TRBD1; J gene: TRBJ2-1; V gene: TRBV9; clone size: NA; CDR3 protein: CASSGRQGGDNEQFF; CDR3 DNA: TGTGCCAGCAGCGGCCGACAGGGGGGAGACAATGAGCAGTTCTTC
D gene: TRBD2; J gene: TRBJ2-1; V gene: TRBV4-1; clone size: NA; CDR3 protein: CASSPTGLAAYNEQFF; CDR3 DNA: TGCGCCAGCAGCCCAACCGGACTAGCGGCGTACAATGAGCAGTTCTTC